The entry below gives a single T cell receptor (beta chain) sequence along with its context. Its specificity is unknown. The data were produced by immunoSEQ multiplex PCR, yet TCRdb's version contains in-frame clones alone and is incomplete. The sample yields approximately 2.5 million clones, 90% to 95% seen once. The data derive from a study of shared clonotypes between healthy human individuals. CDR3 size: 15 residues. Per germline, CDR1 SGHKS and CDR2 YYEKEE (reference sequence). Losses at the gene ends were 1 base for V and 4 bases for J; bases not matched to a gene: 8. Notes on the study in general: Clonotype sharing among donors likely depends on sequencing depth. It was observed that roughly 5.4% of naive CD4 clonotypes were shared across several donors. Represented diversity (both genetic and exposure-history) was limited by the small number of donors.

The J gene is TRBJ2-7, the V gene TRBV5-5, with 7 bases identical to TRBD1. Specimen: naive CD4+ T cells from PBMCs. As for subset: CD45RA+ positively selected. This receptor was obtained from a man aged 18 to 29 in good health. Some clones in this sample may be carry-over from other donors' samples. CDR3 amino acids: CASSLTNRGGYEQYF. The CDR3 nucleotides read TGTGCCAGCAGCTTGACGAACAGGGGCGGGTACGAGCAGTACTTC.